This TCR beta chain was sequenced for a study of blood T cell repertoires in COVID-19. This CDR3 contains 12 residues. Trimming shortened V by 6 bases and J by 5 bases, and 8 bases separated the two germline ends. The germline CDR1 and CDR2 sequences are MNHEY and SVGAGI. This clone has a single count. Assay: immunoSEQ multiplex PCR; the TCRdb copy retains only in-frame clones and omits some. Here the sample spans over 300,000 clones, about four fifths being singletons. This chain uses TRBV6-5 with TRBJ2-1; possible D gene TRBD2, 6 bases. The sequenced material came from peripheral blood. This sequence originates from a woman aged 45-59 years with acute or convalescent COVID-19. CDR3 amino acids: CASRSGDNEQFF. Written as DNA, the CDR3 is TGTGCCAGCAGGTCGGGGGACAATGAGCAGTTCTTC.